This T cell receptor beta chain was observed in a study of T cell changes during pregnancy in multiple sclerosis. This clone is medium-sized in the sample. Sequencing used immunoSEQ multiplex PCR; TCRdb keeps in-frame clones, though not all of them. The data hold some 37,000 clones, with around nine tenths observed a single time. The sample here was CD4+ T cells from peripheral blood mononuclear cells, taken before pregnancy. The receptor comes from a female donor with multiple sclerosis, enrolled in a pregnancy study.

Here the CDR3 reads CASSPVLGQGSRSYNEQFF. The CDR3 DNA reads as TGTGCCAGCAGCCCCGTCTTGGGACAGGGGTCCCGCTCCTACAATGAGCAGTTCTTC. The chain joins TRBV7-9 to TRBJ2-1; TRBD1 aligns across 10 bases. This CDR3 region has 19 residues. The germline V gene has CDR1 SEHNR and CDR2 FQNEAQ (reference sequence). J lost 0 bases, V lost 5 bases, and 13 bases had no gene match. Supplemented by reference TRBV7-9 and TRBJ2-1, the full variable domain reads DTGVSQNPRHKITKRGQNVTFRCDPISEHNRLYWYRQTLGQGPEFLTYFQNEAQLEKSRLLSDRFSAERPKGSFSTLEIQRTEQGDSAMYLCASSPVLGQGSRSYNEQFFGPGTRLTVL.